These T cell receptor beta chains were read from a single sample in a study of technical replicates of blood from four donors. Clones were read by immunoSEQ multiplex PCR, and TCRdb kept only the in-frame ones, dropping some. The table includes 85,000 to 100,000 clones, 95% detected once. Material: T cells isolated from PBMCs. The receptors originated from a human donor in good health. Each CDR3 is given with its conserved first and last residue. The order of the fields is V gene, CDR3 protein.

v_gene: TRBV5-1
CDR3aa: CASSIGTGAHIQYF

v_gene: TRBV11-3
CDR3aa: CASRHRTVYQETQYF

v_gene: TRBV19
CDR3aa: CASSIVLWSRGYTIYF

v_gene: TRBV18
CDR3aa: CASSLDREMNTEAFF

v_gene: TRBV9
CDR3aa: CASSVGQGGNQPQHF

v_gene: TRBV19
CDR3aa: CASRLGHYAAYEQYF

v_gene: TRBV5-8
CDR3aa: CASSFAGTSDLNTGELFF

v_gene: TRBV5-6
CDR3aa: CASSLGGRDQETQYF

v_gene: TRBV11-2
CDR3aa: CASSLDLMRLEKLFF

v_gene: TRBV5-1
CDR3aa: CASSPDRGEETQYF

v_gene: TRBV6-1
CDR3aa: CASSEQGADTQYF

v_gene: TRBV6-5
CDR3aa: CASSYLTSGNEQYF

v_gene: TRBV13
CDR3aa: CASSGEGSNSPLHF

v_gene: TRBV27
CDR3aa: CASSLGGNTYNEQFF